This TCR beta chain originates from a study of T cell responses to AZD1222 COVID-19 vaccine. Study-wide points: Just 5 to 7 AZD1222 recipients tested seropositive at baseline. Two AZD1222 doses significantly raised spike-specific TCR breadth and depth over controls. Reportedly, nearly half of unique spike TCRs recognized epitopes outside B.1.351/B.1.1.7 mutations.

Assay: immunoSEQ multiplex PCR; the TCRdb copy retains only in-frame clones and omits some. The table lists around 190,000 clones, 90% to 95% of them singletons. Germline CDR1 KGHSH, CDR2 LQKENI. Between the trimmed V and J ends, which lost 2 bases and 2 bases, there was a span of 7 bases. This CDR3 is built from 14 residues. Concerning this clone: The antigen is unknown. The sample carries other DNA sequences with the same CDR3.

Some second doses came at about 4 weeks and others at about 12 weeks; these were pooled. This specimen consisted of peripheral blood, obtained 28 days after the second AZD1222 dose. The clonotype comes from an adult who received the AZD1222 COVID-19 vaccine. The chain carries TRBV18 and TRBJ1-5; D gene ambiguous. The CDR3 region is CASSPGIGNQPQHF. The CDR3 bases are TGTGCCAGCTCACCAGGGATCGGCAATCAGCCCCAGCATTTT.